The present T cell receptor (beta chain) was sequenced within a study of T cell repertoires in cytomegalovirus infection. Study context: Shared public TCR beta signatures pointed to both CMV infection and a matching HLA type. General study points: Pooled public TCR beta family frequency picked out CMV carriers with the relevant HLA.

The CDR3 is 19 amino acids. Germline assignment: CDR1 LGHNA and CDR2 YSLEER. Trimming removed 3 bases from V and 7 bases from J; junction bases left unmatched: 19. TCRdb analysed the reads with MiXCR anew, one entry per CDR3 protein. This sample has fewer than 200,000 distinct CDR3 sequences, with roughly 20% found just once. This clonotype has more than one count but fewer than ten. What it recognizes is unknown. Sequencing input: PBMCs. This TCR was sampled from a human donor in good health (CMV status not recorded). Some clones in this sample may be carry-over from other donors' samples. The gene calls are TRBV4-3 and TRBJ2-2, with 8 bases fitting TRBD2. The CDR3 loop is CASSHLAGRQESVDGELFF. The CDR3 nucleotides are TGCGCCAGCAGCCACCTAGCGGGTCGACAGGAGTCAGTTGACGGGGAGCTGTTTTTT.